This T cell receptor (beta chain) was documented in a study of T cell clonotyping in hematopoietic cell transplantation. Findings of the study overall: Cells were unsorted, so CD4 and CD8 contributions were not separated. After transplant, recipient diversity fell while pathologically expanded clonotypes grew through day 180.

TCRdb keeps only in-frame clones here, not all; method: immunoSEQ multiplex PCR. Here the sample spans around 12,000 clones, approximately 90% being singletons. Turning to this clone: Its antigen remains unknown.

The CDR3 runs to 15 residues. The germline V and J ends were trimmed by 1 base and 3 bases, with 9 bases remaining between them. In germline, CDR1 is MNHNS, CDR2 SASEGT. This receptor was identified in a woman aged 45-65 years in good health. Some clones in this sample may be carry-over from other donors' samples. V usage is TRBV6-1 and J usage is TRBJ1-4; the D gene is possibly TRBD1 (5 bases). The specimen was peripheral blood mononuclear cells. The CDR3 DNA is TGTGCCAGCAGTGAAGGGGGGTTCGCTAATGAAAAACTGTTTTTT. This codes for CASSEGGFANEKLFF.